These T cell receptor beta chains were read from a single sample in a study of T-cell reconstitution after alpha-beta-depleted transplantation in children. Using its own MiXCR run on the PCR reads, TCRdb lists one record per CDR3 protein. The sample consists of 200,000 or so distinct CDR3 sequences, around 9.2% of them appearing once. This sample comprised PBMCs, mostly from graft donor cells, obtained 360 days after TCRalphabeta/CD19-depleted stem cell transplant. These receptors originate from a male patient aged 2-15 years who had a stem cell transplant for acute myeloid leukemia, so the T cells may come from the graft donor. The CDR3 runs from the conserved cysteine through the conserved F or W. D genes are given only for firm matches. Expanded clones get a size class; other rows say once, few or many, or leave the size out.

V gene	clone size	CDR3 length	J gene	D gene	CDR3 protein	CDR3 DNA
TRBV15	many	13	TRBJ2-7	.	CATSRVGGYEQYF	TGTGCCACCAGCAGAGTGGGGGGCTACGAGCAGTACTTC
TRBV19	many	13	TRBJ1-1	TRBD1	CASSGQVRTEAFF	TGTGCCAGTAGCGGACAGGTAAGGACTGAAGCTTTCTTT
TRBV6-5	.	15	TRBJ2-7	TRBD2	CASSYSLAGVYEQYF	TGTGCCAGCAGTTATTCCCTAGCGGGAGTCTACGAGCAGTACTTC
TRBV29-1	.	13	TRBJ1-1	.	CSVGFREQGEAFF	TGCAGCGTTGGCTTTCGGGAACAGGGCGAAGCTTTCTTT
TRBV11-2	many	14	TRBJ2-1	.	CASSLSSANNEQFF	TGTGCCAGCAGCTTATCTAGCGCGAACAATGAGCAGTTCTTC
TRBV7-2	many	16	TRBJ2-5	.	CASSLSVGKGEETQYF	TGTGCCAGCAGCTTATCGGTGGGGAAAGGGGAAGAGACCCAGTACTTC
TRBV12-3/TRBV12-4	many	15	TRBJ2-2	.	CASSLGVKRPGELFF	TGTGCCAGCAGTTTGGGAGTGAAGAGACCCGGGGAGCTGTTTTTT
TRBV10-3	many	15	TRBJ2-1	.	CAISEQTQGYNEQFF	TGTGCCATCAGTGAGCAAACCCAAGGCTACAATGAGCAGTTCTTC
TRBV20-1	.	14	TRBJ2-3	.	CSASRDTSTDTQYF	TGCAGTGCGAGCCGGGACACTAGCACAGATACGCAGTATTTT
TRBV4-2	.	18	TRBJ2-6	TRBD2	CASSQGGGAFSGANVLTF	TGTGCCAGCAGCCAAGGGGGGGGAGCCTTTTCTGGGGCCAACGTCCTGACTTTC
TRBV5-1	many	12	TRBJ2-7	.	CASSLTDYEQYF	TGCGCCAGCAGCTTGACTGACTACGAGCAGTACTTC
TRBV12-3/TRBV12-4	many	11	TRBJ2-3	.	CASSVRDTQYF	TGTGCCAGCAGTGTCAGAGATACGCAGTATTTT
TRBV5-6	.	14	TRBJ2-2	.	CASSSQPDTGELFF	TGTGCCAGCAGCTCCCAACCGGACACCGGGGAGCTGTTTTTT
TRBV20-1	many	14	TRBJ2-3	.	CSARTALRGDTQYF	TGCAGTGCTAGGACAGCGTTACGGGGAGATACGCAGTATTTT
TRBV29-1	many	12	TRBJ2-2	.	CSVEGVTGELFF	TGCAGCGTTGAAGGGGTAACCGGGGAGCTGTTTTTT
TRBV4-3	.	14	TRBJ2-1	.	CASSQGLANNEQFF	TGCGCCAGCAGCCAAGGTCTAGCTAACAATGAGCAGTTCTTC
TRBV18	few	14	TRBJ1-2	.	CASSRGLGQYGYTF	TGTGCCAGCTCACGAGGACTGGGGCAATATGGCTACACCTTC
TRBV20-1	many	15	TRBJ2-7	TRBD1	CSAFETGTGWDEQYF	TGCAGTGCCTTCGAGACCGGGACAGGGTGGGACGAGCAGTACTTC
TRBV5-1	few	15	TRBJ2-2	.	CASSSGSWDTGELFF	TGCGCCAGCAGCTCAGGTAGCTGGGACACCGGGGAGCTGTTTTTT
TRBV11-2	.	16	TRBJ2-2	.	CASRGSAIGGTGELFF	TGTGCCAGCAGAGGCTCAGCCATCGGCGGCACCGGGGAGCTGTTTTTT
TRBV4-3	few	12	TRBJ2-1	.	CASSQVDYEQFF	TGCGCCAGCAGCCAAGTAGACTATGAGCAGTTCTTC
TRBV12-3/TRBV12-4	.	18	TRBJ1-6	.	CASSPQGSTSSYNSPLHF	TGTGCCAGCAGTCCACAGGGTTCCACGAGCTCCTATAATTCACCCCTCCACTTT
TRBV18	.	14	TRBJ2-5	.	CASSPPHSQETQYF	TGTGCCAGCTCACCACCTCACAGTCAAGAGACCCAGTACTTC
TRBV7-2	many	14	TRBJ1-1	.	CASSLKGMNTEAFF	TGTGCCAGCAGCTTAAAGGGCATGAACACTGAAGCTTTCTTT
TRBV15	.	14	TRBJ2-7	TRBD1	CATSVPGQGYEQYF	TGTGCCACCAGTGTGCCGGGACAGGGGTACGAGCAGTACTTC
TRBV12-3/TRBV12-4	.	15	TRBJ1-2	.	CASSLARRTNYGYTF	TGTGCCAGCAGTTTAGCCCGCAGGACTAACTATGGCTACACCTTC
TRBV29-1	many	13	TRBJ1-2	.	CSVEDPSRAGYTF	TGCAGCGTTGAAGATCCCAGTAGGGCTGGCTACACCTTC
TRBV20-1	.	14	TRBJ1-2	.	CSARDTQTAYGYTF	TGCAGTGCTAGGGACACCCAAACGGCCTATGGCTACACCTTC
TRBV20-1	.	15	TRBJ2-2	TRBD2	CSARSGSGNTGELFF	TGCAGTGCTAGAAGCGGGAGCGGAAACACCGGGGAGCTGTTTTTT
TRBV20-1	many	13	TRBJ2-4	.	CSARGLAKNIQYF	TGCAGTGCTAGAGGACTGGCCAAAAACATTCAGTACTTC
TRBV7-2	few	13	TRBJ2-4	TRBD1	CASSPGTGEGPNF	TGTGCCAGCAGCCCCGGGACAGGCGAAGGACCAAACTTC
TRBV7-9	.	16	TRBJ1-5	.	CASSFGDIGWDQPQHF	TGTGCCAGCAGCTTTGGGGATATAGGATGGGATCAGCCCCAGCATTTT
TRBV12-3/TRBV12-4	.	14	TRBJ2-5	.	CASSHRTAGATQYF	TGTGCCAGCAGCCACAGGACAGCGGGTGCGACCCAGTACTTC
TRBV20-1	many	17	TRBJ1-5	.	CSARVGTGTASNQPQHF	TGCAGTGCTAGAGTTGGTACAGGCACAGCTAGCAATCAGCCCCAGCATTTT
TRBV29-1	many	14	TRBJ2-1	.	CSVLGGGTYNEQFF	TGCAGCGTTCTAGGGGGTGGGACCTACAATGAGCAGTTCTTC
TRBV12-3/TRBV12-4	few	16	TRBJ2-1	.	CASSFVAAISYNEQFF	TGTGCCAGCAGTTTTGTCGCAGCGATCTCCTACAATGAGCAGTTCTTC
TRBV4-1	.	14	TRBJ1-5	.	CASTQEGDRRPQHF	TGCGCCAGCACCCAAGAAGGAGATAGACGGCCCCAGCATTTT
TRBV4-3	.	12	TRBJ1-1	.	CASSPPQGEAFF	TGCGCCAGCAGCCCTCCTCAAGGGGAAGCTTTCTTT
TRBV12-3/TRBV12-4	few	18	TRBJ2-3	.	CASSLLGIGSLFTDTQYF	TGTGCCAGCAGCCTCTTGGGGATCGGCAGCTTATTCACAGATACGCAGTATTTT